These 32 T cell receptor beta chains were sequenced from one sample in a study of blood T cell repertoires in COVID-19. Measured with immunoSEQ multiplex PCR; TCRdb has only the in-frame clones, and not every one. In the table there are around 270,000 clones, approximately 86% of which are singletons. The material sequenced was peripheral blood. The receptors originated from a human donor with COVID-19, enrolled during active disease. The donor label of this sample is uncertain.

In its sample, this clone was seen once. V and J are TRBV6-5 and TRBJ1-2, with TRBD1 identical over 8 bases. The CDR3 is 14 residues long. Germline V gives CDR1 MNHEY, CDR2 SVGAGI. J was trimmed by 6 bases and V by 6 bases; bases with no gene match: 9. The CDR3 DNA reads TGTGCCAGCAGCCTACCGGGACAGGCGGATGGCTACACCTTC. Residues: CASSLPGQADGYTF.

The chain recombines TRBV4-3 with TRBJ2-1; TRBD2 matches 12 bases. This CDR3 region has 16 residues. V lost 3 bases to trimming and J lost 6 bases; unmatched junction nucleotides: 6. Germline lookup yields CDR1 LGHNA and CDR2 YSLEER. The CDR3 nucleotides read TGCGCCAGCAGCCAGGACCTAGCGGGAGGGGGCAATGAGCAGTTCTTC. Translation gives CASSQDLAGGGNEQFF.

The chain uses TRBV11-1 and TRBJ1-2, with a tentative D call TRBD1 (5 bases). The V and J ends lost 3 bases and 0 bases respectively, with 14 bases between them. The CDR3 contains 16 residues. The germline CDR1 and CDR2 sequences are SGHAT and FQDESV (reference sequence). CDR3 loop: CASSFPKTTANYGYTF. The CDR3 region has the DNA TGTGCCAGCAGCTTCCCTAAAACGACAGCTAACTATGGCTACACCTTC.

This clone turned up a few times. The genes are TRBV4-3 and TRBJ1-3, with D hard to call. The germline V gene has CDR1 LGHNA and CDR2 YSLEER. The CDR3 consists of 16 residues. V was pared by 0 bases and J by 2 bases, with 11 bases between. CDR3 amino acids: CASSQEFPGTGNTIYF. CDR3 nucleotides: TGCGCCAGCAGCCAAGAATTTCCGGGGACTGGAAACACCATATATTTT.

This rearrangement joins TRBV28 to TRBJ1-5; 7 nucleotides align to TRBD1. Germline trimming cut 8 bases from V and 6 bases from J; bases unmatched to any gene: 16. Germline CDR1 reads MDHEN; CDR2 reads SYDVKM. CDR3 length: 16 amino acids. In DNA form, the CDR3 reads TGTGCCAGCTCCCCGGGACAGCCGGACCCGGGTCAGCCCCAGCATTTT. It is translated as CASSPGQPDPGQPQHF. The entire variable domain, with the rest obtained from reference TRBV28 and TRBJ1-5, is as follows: DVKVTQSSRYLVKRTGEKVFLECVQDMDHENMFWYRQDPGLGLRLIYFSYDVKMKEKGDIPEGYSVSREKKERFSLILESASTNQTSMYLCASSPGQPDPGQPQHFGDGTRLSIL.

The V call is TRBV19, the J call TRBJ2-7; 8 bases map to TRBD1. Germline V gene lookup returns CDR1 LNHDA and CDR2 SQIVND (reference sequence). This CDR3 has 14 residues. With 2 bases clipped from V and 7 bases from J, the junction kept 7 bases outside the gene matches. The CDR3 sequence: CASSIRTGNGEQYF. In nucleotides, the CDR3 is TGTGCCAGTAGTATACGGACAGGGAATGGGGAGCAGTACTTC.

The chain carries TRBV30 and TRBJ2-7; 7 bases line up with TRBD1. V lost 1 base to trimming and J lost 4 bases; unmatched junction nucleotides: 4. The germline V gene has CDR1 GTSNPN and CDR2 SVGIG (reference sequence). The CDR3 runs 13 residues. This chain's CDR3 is CAWSEGQLYEQYF. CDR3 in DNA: TGTGCCTGGAGTGAGGGACAGTTGTACGAGCAGTACTTC.

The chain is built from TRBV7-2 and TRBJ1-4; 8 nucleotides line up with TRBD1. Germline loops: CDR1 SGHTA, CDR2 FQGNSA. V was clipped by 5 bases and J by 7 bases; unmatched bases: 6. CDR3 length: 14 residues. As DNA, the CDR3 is TGTGCCAGCAGCCCCGGACAGGGTATTGAAAAACTGTTTTTT. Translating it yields CASSPGQGIEKLFF. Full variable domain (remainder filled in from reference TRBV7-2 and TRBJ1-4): GAGVSQSPSNKVTEKGKDVELRCDPISGHTALYWYRQSLGQGLEFLIYFQGNSAPDKSGLPSDRFSAERTGGSVSTLTIQRTQQEDSAVYLCASSPGQGIEKLFFGSGTQLSVL.

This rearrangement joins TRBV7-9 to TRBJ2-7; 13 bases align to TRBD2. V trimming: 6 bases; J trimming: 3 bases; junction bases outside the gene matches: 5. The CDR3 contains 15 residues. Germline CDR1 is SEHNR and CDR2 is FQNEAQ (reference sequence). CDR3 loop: CASSRTSGSLYEQYF. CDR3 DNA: TGTGCCAGCAGTCGGACTAGCGGGAGTCTCTACGAGCAGTACTTC.

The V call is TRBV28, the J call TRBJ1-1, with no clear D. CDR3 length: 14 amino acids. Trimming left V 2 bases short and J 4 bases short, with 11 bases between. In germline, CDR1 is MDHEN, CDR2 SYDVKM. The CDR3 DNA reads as TGTGCCAGCAGTTTACAGGATGAGGGCACTGAAGCTTTCTTT. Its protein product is CASSLQDEGTEAFF.

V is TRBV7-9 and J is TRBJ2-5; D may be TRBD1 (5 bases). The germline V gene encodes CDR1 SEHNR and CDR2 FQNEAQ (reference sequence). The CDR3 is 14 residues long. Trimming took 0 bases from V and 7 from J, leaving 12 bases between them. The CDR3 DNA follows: TGTGCCAGCAGCTTAGCGCAGGGCCCAGGGACCCAGTACTTC. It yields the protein CASSLAQGPGTQYF.

The CDR3 spells CACFGQYNEQYF. For the CDR3, the DNA is TGTGCCTGTTTTGGTCAGTACAACGAGCAGTACTTC. The chain uses TRBV30 and TRBJ2-7, with D uncertain. V shed 6 bases and J shed 5 bases, with 14 bases lying between them. Looked up from germline, CDR1 is GTSNPN and CDR2 is SVGIG (reference sequence). CDR3 length equals 12 residues.

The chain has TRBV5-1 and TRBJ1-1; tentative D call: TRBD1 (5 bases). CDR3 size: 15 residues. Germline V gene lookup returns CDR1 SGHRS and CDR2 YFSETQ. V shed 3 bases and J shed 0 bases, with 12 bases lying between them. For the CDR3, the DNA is TGCGCCAGCAGCTGGGGCTCAGCCATGAACACTGAAGCTTTCTTT. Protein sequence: CASSWGSAMNTEAFF.

CDR3 coding DNA: TGCAGTGCTAGGCCGTCAGCTGAAGCTTTCTTT. As protein: CSARPSAEAFF. The rearrangement links TRBV20-1 to TRBJ1-1, with unresolved D. This CDR3 has 11 amino acids. The V end was cut by 3 bases, the J end by 6 bases, with 8 bases between. Per the germline V gene, CDR1 is DFQATT and CDR2 is SNEGSKA (reference sequence).

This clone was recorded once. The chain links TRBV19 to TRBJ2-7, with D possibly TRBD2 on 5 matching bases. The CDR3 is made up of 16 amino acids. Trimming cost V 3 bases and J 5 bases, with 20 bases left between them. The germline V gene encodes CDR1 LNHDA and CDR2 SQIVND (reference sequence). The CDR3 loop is CASSMGVGSGIDEQYF. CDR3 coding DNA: TGTGCCAGTAGTATGGGAGTCGGCTCGGGGATCGACGAGCAGTACTTC.

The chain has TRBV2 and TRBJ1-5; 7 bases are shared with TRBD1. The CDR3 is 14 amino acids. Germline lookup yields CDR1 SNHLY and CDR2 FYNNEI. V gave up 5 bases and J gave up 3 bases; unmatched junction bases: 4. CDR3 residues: CASSSTGFNQPQHF. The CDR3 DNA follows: TGTGCCAGCAGTTCGACAGGGTTCAATCAGCCCCAGCATTTT.

CDR3 in amino acids: CASSYRDRQETQYF. DNA for the CDR3: TGTGCCAGCAGTTACCGGGACAGACAAGAGACCCAGTACTTC. J is TRBJ2-5 and V is TRBV6-6, with 7 bases fitting TRBD1. Germline V lookup: CDR1 MNHNY, CDR2 SVGAGI (reference sequence). V was pared by 2 bases and J by 2 bases, with 2 bases of the junction left unmatched. The CDR3 is 14 residues long.

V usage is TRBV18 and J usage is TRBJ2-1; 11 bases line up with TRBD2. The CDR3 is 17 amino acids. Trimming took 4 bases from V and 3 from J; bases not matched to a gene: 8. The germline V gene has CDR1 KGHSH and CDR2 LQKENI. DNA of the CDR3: TGTGCCAGCTCACAAACTAGCGGGAGCGGGAACTACAATGAGCAGTTCTTC. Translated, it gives CASSQTSGSGNYNEQFF.

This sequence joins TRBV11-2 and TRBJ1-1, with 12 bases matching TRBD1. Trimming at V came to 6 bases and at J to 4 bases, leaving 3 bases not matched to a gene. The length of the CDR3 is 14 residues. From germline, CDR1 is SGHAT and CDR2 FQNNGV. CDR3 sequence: CASRGTGGLTEAFF. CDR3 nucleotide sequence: TGTGCCAGCAGGGGGACAGGGGGCCTCACTGAAGCTTTCTTT. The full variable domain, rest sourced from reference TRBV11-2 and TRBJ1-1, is EAGVAQSPRYKIIEKRQSVAFWCNPISGHATLYWYQQILGQGPKLLIQFQNNGVVDDSQLPKDRFSAERLKGVDSTLKIQPAKLEDSAVYLCASRGTGGLTEAFFGQGTRLTVV.

CDR3 protein: CASSEVPAGTF. In DNA form, the CDR3 reads TGTGCCAGCAGTGAAGTACCCGCGGGGACCTTC. The V gene is TRBV6-1, the J gene TRBJ1-2; D ambiguous. CDR1 MNHNS and CDR2 SASEGT come from the germline V gene. V shed 1 base and J shed 14 bases, with 11 bases lying between them. The CDR3 length is 11 residues.

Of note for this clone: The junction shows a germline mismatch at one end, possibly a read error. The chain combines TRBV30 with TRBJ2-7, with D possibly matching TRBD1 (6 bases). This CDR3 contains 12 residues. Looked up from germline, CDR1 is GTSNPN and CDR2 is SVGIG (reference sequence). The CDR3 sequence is CAWATTDRYQDF. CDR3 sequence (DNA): TGTGCCTGGGCCACTACAGACAGGTACCAGGACTTC. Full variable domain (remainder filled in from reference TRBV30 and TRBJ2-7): SQTIHQWPATLVQPVGSPLSLECTVEGTSNPNLYWYRQAAGRGLQLLFYSVGIGQISSEVPQNLSASRPQDRQFILSSKKLLLSDSGFYLCAWATTDRYQDFGPGTRLTVT.

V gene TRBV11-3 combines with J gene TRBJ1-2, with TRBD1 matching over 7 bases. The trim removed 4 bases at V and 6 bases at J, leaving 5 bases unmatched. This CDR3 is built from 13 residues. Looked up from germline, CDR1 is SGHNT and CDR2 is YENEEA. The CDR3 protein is CASSSPGGDGYTF. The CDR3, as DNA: TGTGCCAGCAGCTCCCCAGGGGGAGATGGCTACACCTTC.

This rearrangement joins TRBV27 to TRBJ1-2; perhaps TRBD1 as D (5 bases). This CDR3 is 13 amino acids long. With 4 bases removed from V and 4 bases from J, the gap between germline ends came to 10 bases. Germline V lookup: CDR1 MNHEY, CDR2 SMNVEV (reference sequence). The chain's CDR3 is CASSSTGLYGYTF. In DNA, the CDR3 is TGTGCCAGCAGTTCAACGGGACTCTATGGCTACACCTTC.

The CDR3 loop is CASSPRLAGLDTQYF. The CDR3 nucleotides are TGTGCCAGCAGTCCCCGACTAGCGGGCTTAGATACGCAGTATTTT. V usage is TRBV7-3 and J usage is TRBJ2-3, with 10 bases fitting TRBD2. Losses at the gene ends were 6 bases for V and 5 bases for J; bases not matched to a gene: 8. Germline loops: CDR1 SGHTA, CDR2 FQGTGA. The CDR3 extends over 15 amino acids. The entire variable domain, with the rest obtained from reference TRBV7-3 and TRBJ2-3, is as follows: GAGVSQTPSNKVTEKGKYVELRCDPISGHTALYWYRQSLGQGPEFLIYFQGTGAADDSGLPNDRFFAVRPEGSVSTLKIQRTERGDSAVYLCASSPRLAGLDTQYFGPGTRLTVL.

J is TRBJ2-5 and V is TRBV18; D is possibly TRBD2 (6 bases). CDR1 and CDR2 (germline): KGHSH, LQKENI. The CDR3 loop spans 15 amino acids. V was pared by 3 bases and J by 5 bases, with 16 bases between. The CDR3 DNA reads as TGTGCCAGCTCACCGGTCCGGGGGTTATGGGAGACCCAGTACTTC. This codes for CASSPVRGLWETQYF.

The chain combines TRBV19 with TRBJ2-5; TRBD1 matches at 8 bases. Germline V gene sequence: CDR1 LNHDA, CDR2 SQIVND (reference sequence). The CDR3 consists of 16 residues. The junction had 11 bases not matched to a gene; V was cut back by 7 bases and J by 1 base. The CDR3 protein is CASTQQTTGAQETQYF. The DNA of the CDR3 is TGTGCCAGTACCCAACAAACGACAGGGGCCCAAGAGACCCAGTACTTC.

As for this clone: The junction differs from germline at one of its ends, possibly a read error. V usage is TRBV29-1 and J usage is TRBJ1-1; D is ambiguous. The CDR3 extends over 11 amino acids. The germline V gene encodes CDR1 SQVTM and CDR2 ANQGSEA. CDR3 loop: CSVSGNAEAFF. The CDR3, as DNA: TGCAGCGTATCGGGGAACGCTGAAGCTTTCTTT.

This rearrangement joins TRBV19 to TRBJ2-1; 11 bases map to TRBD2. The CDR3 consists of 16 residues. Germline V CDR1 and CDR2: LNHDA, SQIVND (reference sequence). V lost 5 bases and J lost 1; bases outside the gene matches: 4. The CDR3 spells CASSPRLAGSYNEQFF. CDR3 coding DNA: TGTGCCAGTAGTCCGAGACTAGCGGGATCCTACAATGAGCAGTTCTTC.

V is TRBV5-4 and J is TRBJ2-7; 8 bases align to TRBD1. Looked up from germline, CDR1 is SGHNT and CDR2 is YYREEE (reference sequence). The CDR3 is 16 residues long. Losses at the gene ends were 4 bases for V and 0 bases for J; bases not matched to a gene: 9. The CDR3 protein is CASSPARGTGSYEQYF. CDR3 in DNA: TGTGCCAGCAGCCCGGCCCGAGGGACAGGCTCCTACGAGCAGTACTTC.

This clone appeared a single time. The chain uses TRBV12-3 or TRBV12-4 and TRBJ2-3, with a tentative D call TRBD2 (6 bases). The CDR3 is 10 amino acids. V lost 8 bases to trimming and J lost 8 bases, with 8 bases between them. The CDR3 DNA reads TGTGCCAGCGGGAGGCGTACGCAGTATTTT. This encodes CASGRRTQYF.

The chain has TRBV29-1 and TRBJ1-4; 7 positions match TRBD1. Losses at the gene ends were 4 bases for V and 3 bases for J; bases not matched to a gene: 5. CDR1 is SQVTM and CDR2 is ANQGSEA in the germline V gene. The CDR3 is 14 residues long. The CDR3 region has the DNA TGCAGCGTTGCCTCGACAGGGCCTAATGAAAAACTGTTTTTT. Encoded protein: CSVASTGPNEKLFF.

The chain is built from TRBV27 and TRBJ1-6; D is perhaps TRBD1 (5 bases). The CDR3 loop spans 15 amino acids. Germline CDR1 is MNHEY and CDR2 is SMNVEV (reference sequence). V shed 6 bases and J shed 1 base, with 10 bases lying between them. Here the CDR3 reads CASSLGESYNSPLHF. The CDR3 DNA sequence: TGTGCCAGCAGCTTAGGGGAGTCCTATAATTCACCCCTCCACTTT.